This T cell receptor (beta chain) was sequenced for a study of regulatory T cells in long-lasting Graves disease. Building of the TCR beta libraries involved iRepertoire HTBI primers and Arm-PCR of CDR3 regions. MiXCR was run by TCRdb on the multiplex PCR reads, yielding one entry per CDR3 protein. This table holds over 650,000 distinct CDR3 sequences, approximately 31% found once. Notes on this clonotype: Its antigen is undetermined.

Study conclusions and caveats: Tissue studied was limited to peripheral blood, excluding thyroid tissue. Persistent disease preferred TRBV28, TRBJ1-2 and TRBJ2-5; new disease, TRBV20-1 and TRBJ2-1. For persistent Graves' patients, TCR diversity was lower than for newly diagnosed ones. Authors noted too few samples as a limitation.

CDR1 is ENHRY and CDR2 is SYGVKD in the germline V gene. The CDR3 is 14 amino acids. V was trimmed by 3 bases and J by 0 bases, leaving 3 bases between them. The time point is: persistent/refractory GD, antithyroid drugs over 5 years with positive TRAb. RNA isolated from PBMCs was used to make the TCR library. Sample: peripheral blood mononuclear cells (PBMCs), taken when the disease was refractory, from a patient treated with antithyroid drugs. This sequence joins TRBV10-3 and TRBJ2-6, with D uncertain. This TCR came from a female donor with Graves disease. This CDR3 is CAISDFSGANVLTF. For the CDR3, the DNA is TGTGCCATCAGTGATTTCTCTGGGGCCAACGTCCTGACTTTC.